Presented here are 13 T cell receptor beta chains from one specimen sequenced in a study of T cell responses to AZD1222 COVID-19 vaccine. Clones were sequenced by immunoSEQ multiplex PCR, and TCRdb holds only the in-frame ones, with some missing. Here the sample spans about 140,000 clones, around 89% being singletons. The specimen was peripheral blood, collected 28 days after the second AZD1222 dose. The receptor source for this set is an adult who received the AZD1222 COVID-19 vaccine.

V gene TRBV7-2 combines with J gene TRBJ2-7, with a tentative D call TRBD2 (6 bases). The CDR3 length is 15 residues. V was clipped by 6 bases and J by 6 bases, with 21 bases between them. Germline loops: CDR1 SGHTA, CDR2 FQGNSA. The CDR3 DNA reads as TGTGCCAGCAGACTCCAGGGTGGGACCGGGGGCGAGCAGTACTTC. Amino acids: CASRLQGGTGGEQYF.

V usage is TRBV10-2 and J usage is TRBJ2-3, with 9 bases lining up with TRBD2. The V segment lost 0 bases and the J segment 6 bases; nucleotides outside the gene matches: 7. Germline V gene sequence: CDR1 WSHSY, CDR2 SAAADI. The CDR3 is 16 amino acids. The CDR3 DNA is TGCGCCAGCAGTGAGTCGGGACTAGCATCGTATGATACGCAGTATTTT. It translates to CASSESGLASYDTQYF.

This rearrangement joins TRBV2 to TRBJ2-7, with 7 bases that match TRBD1. V trimming: 6 bases; J trimming: 6 bases; junction bases outside the gene matches: 11. The CDR3 totals 14 residues. Germline V gene lookup returns CDR1 SNHLY and CDR2 FYNNEI. CDR3 in amino acids: CASRGSLQGSEQYF. In DNA, the CDR3 is TGTGCCAGCAGAGGAAGCCTACAGGGGTCCGAGCAGTACTTC.

This clone was seen a few times. Other nucleotide sequences in the sample specify the same CDR3. This chain uses TRBV4-3 with TRBJ1-6; unclear D gene. Per the germline V gene, CDR1 is LGHNA and CDR2 is YSLEER. V gave up 0 bases and J gave up 11 bases, with 8 bases separating them. CDR3 length: 13 amino acids. CDR3 loop: CASSQDREPPLHF. The CDR3 nucleotides are TGCGCCAGCAGCCAAGATCGGGAACCACCCCTCCACTTT.

Concerning this clone itself: In the same sample, other DNA sequences code for this CDR3. V usage is TRBV12-5 and J usage is TRBJ2-1; D perhaps matches TRBD1 (5 bases). The CDR3 length is 11 residues. V lost 2 bases and J lost 9, with 5 bases in between. CDR1 and CDR2 from the germline V gene are LGHNT and FRNRAP. The CDR3 DNA sequence: TGTGCTAGTGGTTTGAGGGGTGAGCAGTTCTTC. Translation gives CASGLRGEQFF.

V is TRBV24-1 and J is TRBJ2-3, with 12 bases aligning to TRBD2. Germline V gene sequence: CDR1 KGHDR, CDR2 SFDVKD. J lost 4 bases, V lost 7 bases, and 11 bases had no gene match. The CDR3 totals 17 residues. CDR3 nucleotides: TGTGCCACCAGGGTCCTAGCGGGAGGGCCAGGTCCAGATACGCAGTATTTT. Translation gives CATRVLAGGPGPDTQYF.

The chain employs TRBV16 and TRBJ2-2; D is undetermined. The CDR3 is 14 amino acids. Germline CDR1 KGHSY, CDR2 FQNENV. Trimming stripped 9 bases from V and 6 bases from J, with 17 bases between. CDR3 sequence (DNA): TGTGCCAGTGGCGAGACAAGGCAAGCCGGGGAGCTGTTTTTT. Its translation is CASGETRQAGELFF.

CDR3 region: CASSASHPGDNEQFF. DNA of the CDR3: TGCGCCAGCAGTGCGTCGCACCCGGGGGACAATGAGCAGTTCTTC. The V and J genes are TRBV10-1 and TRBJ2-1; a weak D match, TRBD2 (6 bases). The CDR3 has 15 amino acids. Per the germline V gene, CDR1 is WNHNN and CDR2 is SYGVQD (reference sequence). V was clipped by 4 bases and J by 5 bases, with 15 bases between them.

The sample holds a few counts of this clone. V usage is TRBV5-1 and J usage is TRBJ2-7; D gene unclear. Trimming removed 2 bases from V and 3 bases from J, with 9 bases in between. Germline V gene sequence: CDR1 SGHRS, CDR2 YFSETQ. CDR3 length: 13 amino acids. The CDR3 bases are TGCGCCAGCAGCTTCGGGCAGAACTACGAGCAGTACTTC. Encoded protein: CASSFGQNYEQYF.

The V and J genes are TRBV7-2 and TRBJ2-1; 7 bases agree with TRBD1. The junction had 7 bases not matched to a gene; V was cut back by 4 bases and J by 10 bases. The CDR3 has 13 residues. In germline, CDR1 is SGHTA, CDR2 FQGNSA. The chain's CDR3 is CASSSGQAREQFF. CDR3 in DNA: TGTGCCAGCAGCTCCGGACAGGCCAGGGAGCAGTTCTTC.

This chain's CDR3 is CSVNYNEQFF. Here the CDR3 DNA reads TGCAGCGTCAACTACAATGAGCAGTTCTTC. The chain uses TRBV29-1 and TRBJ2-1; D ambiguous. The CDR3 runs to 10 residues. CDR1 and CDR2 from the germline V gene are SQVTM and ANQGSEA. V was cut by 6 bases and J by 3 bases, with 3 bases left in between.

This chain connects TRBV30 to TRBJ2-3; TRBD1 might be the D (6 bases). Germline CDR1 reads GTSNPN; CDR2 reads SVGIG (reference sequence). CDR3 length: 14 amino acids. Trimming left V 0 bases short and J 0 bases short, with 7 bases between. In nucleotides, the CDR3 is TGTGCCTGGAGTGTGAGGGGGAGCACAGATACGCAGTATTTT. Translation gives CAWSVRGSTDTQYF.

The chain joins TRBV5-5 to TRBJ1-5; 8 bases are shared with TRBD1. The CDR3 is made up of 16 amino acids. V gave up 4 bases and J gave up 5 bases; unmatched junction bases: 11. CDR1 is SGHKS and CDR2 is YYEKEE in the germline V gene (reference sequence). CDR3 sequence reads: CASSAGQGAIDQPQHF. In DNA form, the CDR3 reads TGTGCCAGCAGCGCTGGCCAGGGGGCTATTGATCAGCCCCAGCATTTT.